This record looks at one T cell receptor beta chain sequence and its context. Its cognate antigen is unknown. Blood was sampled at baseline, cycle 4 day 1, and cycle 7 day 1. These data are taken from a study of OX40 agonist ivuxolimab in advanced cancers. Whole-study context: Subjects had a mean age of about 61 years, with a range of about 23 to 79; more than 75% were male.

Clones were read by immunoSEQ multiplex PCR, and TCRdb kept only the in-frame ones, dropping some. The data contain about 79,000 clones, roughly nine tenths of them singletons. Study-wide results and caveats: Among the lowest peripheral clonal expansion occurred in 0.1-3.0 mg/kg partial responders.

V lost 1 base and J 4 bases, leaving 14 bases between the germline ends. This CDR3 has 16 residues. Germline V gene lookup returns CDR1 SGHDN and CDR2 FVKESK. The starting material was CD4+ or CD8+ T cells sorted from blood, obtained in a trial of the OX40 agonist ivuxolimab. This TCR was recovered from an adult with an advanced solid tumor such as melanoma, head and neck, liver or kidney cancer. The chain recombines TRBV14 with TRBJ1-3; possible D gene TRBD1, 5 bases. CDR3 sequence: CASSQVRGTVGNTIYF. The CDR3 DNA sequence: TGTGCCAGCAGCCAAGTAAGGGGAACGGTCGGAAACACCATATATTTT.